One T cell receptor beta chain is described in this entry. These data come from a study of CD8 T cells in Susac syndrome. This CDR3 spans 21 amino acids. Germline V gene lookup returns CDR1 MDHEN and CDR2 SYDVKM. The V gene end was trimmed by 1 base and the J gene end by 1 base; junction bases not matched to a gene: 15. A quantity of about 0.5 to 1 ug RNA underwent reverse transcription using random hexamers. TCRdb reprocessed the immunoSEQ multiplex PCR reads via MiXCR and lists one record per CDR3 protein. The sample contains some 200,000 distinct CDR3 sequences, approximately 95% of which appear only once.

The TCR sequence derives from a human donor with Susac syndrome. V and J are TRBV28 and TRBJ2-5, with 13 bases that match TRBD2. The sequencing sample was made of CD8+ T cells from PBMCs. The CDR3 region is CASSLSTGLAGVPQFQETQYF. The CDR3 DNA sequence: TGTGCCAGCAGTTTATCCACCGGACTAGCGGGAGTGCCGCAATTCCAAGAGACCCAGTACTTC.